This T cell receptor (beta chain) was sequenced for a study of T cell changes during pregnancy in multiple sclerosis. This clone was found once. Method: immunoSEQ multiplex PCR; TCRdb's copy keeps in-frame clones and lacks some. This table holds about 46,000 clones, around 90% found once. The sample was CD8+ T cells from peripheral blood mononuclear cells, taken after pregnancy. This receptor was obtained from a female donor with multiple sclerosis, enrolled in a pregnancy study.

The CDR3, as DNA: TGTGCCAGCAGACCTAGCGGGGCGGGGAATGAGCAGTTCTTC. Translating gives CASRPSGAGNEQFF. The rearrangement links TRBV27 to TRBJ2-1; TRBD2 aligns across 9 bases. V shed 6 bases, J shed 7 bases, and the junction held 7 bases outside the gene matches. Germline loops: CDR1 MNHEY, CDR2 SMNVEV (reference sequence). The CDR3 contains 14 residues.